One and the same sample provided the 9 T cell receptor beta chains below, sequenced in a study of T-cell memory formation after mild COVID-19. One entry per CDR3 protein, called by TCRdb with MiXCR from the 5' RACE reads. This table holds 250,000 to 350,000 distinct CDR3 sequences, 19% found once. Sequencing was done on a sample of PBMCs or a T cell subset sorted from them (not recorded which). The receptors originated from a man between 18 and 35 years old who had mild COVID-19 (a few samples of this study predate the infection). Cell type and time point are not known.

In DNA, the CDR3 is TGCAGTGCTAGAGATCTGGCGGGGGTTGGGACCCAGTACTTC. As protein: CSARDLAGVGTQYF. V is TRBV20-1 and J is TRBJ2-5; 7 bases map to TRBD2. CDR3 length: 14 amino acids. Trimming removed 0 bases from V and 7 bases from J; junction bases left unmatched: 8. Per the germline V gene, CDR1 is DFQATT and CDR2 is SNEGSKA (reference sequence).

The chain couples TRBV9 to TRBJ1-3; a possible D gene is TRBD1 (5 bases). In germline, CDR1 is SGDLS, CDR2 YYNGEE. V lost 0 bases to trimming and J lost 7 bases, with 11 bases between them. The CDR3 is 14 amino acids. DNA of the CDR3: TGTGCCAGCAGCGTAGCCCAGGGAGAGAACACCATATATTTT. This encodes CASSVAQGENTIYF.

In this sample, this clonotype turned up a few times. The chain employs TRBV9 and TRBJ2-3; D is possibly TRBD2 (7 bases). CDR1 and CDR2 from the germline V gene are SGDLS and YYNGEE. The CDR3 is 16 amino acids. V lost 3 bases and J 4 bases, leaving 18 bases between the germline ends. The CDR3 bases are TGTGCCAGCAGCGCCTCTGGGGGGGGGCCCGCAGATACGCAGTATTTT. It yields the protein CASSASGGGPADTQYF.

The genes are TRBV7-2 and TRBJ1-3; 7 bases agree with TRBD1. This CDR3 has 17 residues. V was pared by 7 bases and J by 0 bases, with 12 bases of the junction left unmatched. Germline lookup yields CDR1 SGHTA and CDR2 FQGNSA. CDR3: CASTSPGQLLSGNTIYF. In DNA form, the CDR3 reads TGTGCCAGCACTTCCCCGGGACAGCTACTCTCTGGAAACACCATATATTTT. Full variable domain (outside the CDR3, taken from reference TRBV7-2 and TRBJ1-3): GAGVSQSPSNKVTEKGKDVELRCDPISGHTALYWYRQSLGQGLEFLIYFQGNSAPDKSGLPSDRFSAERTGGSVSTLTIQRTQQEDSAVYLCASTSPGQLLSGNTIYFGEGSWLTVV.

This CDR3 reads CASKSGGEKLFF. CDR3 coding DNA: TGTGCCAGCAAATCGGGGGGAGAAAAACTGTTTTTT. The rearrangement uses TRBV28 and TRBJ1-4; possibly TRBD1 for D (5 bases). The germline V gene has CDR1 MDHEN and CDR2 SYDVKM. V was clipped by 7 bases and J by 8 bases, with 11 bases between them. CDR3 size: 12 residues. The full variable domain, rest sourced from reference TRBV28 and TRBJ1-4, is DVKVTQSSRYLVKRTGEKVFLECVQDMDHENMFWYRQDPGLGLRLIYFSYDVKMKEKGDIPEGYSVSREKKERFSLILESASTNQTSMYLCASKSGGEKLFFGSGTQLSVL.

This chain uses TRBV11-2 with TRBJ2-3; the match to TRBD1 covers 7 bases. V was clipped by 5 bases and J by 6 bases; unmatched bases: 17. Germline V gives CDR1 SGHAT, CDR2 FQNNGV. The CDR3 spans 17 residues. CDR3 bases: TGTGCCAGCAGCCTCCCCGCGACAGGGCCCGTTGAGGATACGCAGTATTTT. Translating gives CASSLPATGPVEDTQYF.

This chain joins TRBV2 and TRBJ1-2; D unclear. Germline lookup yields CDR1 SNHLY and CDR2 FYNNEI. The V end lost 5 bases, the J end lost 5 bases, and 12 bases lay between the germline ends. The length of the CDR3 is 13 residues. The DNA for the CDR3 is TGTGCCAGCAGTCGTGGGCTCCCATATGGCTACACCTTC. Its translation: CASSRGLPYGYTF.

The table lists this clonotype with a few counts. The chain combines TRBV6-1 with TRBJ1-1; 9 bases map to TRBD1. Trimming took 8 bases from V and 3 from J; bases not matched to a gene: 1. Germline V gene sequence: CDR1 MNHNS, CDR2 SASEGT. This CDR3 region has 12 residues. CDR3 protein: CASRQGDTEAFF. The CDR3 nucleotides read TGTGCCAGCCGACAGGGGGACACTGAAGCTTTCTTT.

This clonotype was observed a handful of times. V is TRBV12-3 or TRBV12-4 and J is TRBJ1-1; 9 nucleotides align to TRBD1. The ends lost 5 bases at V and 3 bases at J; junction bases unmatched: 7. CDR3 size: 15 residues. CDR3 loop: CASSRQGGGYTEAFF. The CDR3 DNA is TGTGCCAGCAGTCGACAGGGGGGAGGTTACACTGAAGCTTTCTTT.